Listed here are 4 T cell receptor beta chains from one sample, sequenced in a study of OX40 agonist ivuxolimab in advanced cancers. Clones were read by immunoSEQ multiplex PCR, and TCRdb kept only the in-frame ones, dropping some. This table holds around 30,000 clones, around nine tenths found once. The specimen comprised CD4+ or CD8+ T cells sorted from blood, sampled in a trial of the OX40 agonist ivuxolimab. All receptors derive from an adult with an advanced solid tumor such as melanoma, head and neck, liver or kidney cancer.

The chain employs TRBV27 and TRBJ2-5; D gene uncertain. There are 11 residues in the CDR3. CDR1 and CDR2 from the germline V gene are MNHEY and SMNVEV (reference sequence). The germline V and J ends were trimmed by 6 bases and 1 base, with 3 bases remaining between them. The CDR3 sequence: CASRTQETQYF. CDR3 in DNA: TGTGCCAGCAGAACCCAAGAGACCCAGTACTTC.

CDR3 region: CATSRGMGGAKNIQYF. As DNA, the CDR3 is TGTGCCACCAGCCGCGGGATGGGGGGGGCCAAAAACATTCAGTACTTC. V gene TRBV15 combines with J gene TRBJ2-4; TRBD2 matches 7 bases. The CDR3 consists of 16 residues. Germline V gene sequence: CDR1 LNHNV, CDR2 YYDKDF (reference sequence). Trimming at V came to 5 bases and at J to 1 base, leaving 8 bases not matched to a gene. The complete variable domain, with remaining parts taken from reference TRBV15 and TRBJ2-4, reads DAMVIQNPRYQVTQFGKPVTLSCSQTLNHNVMYWYQQKSSQAPKLLFHYYDKDFNNEADTPDNFQSRRPNTSFCFLDIRSPGLGDTAMYLCATSRGMGGAKNIQYFGAGTRLSVL.

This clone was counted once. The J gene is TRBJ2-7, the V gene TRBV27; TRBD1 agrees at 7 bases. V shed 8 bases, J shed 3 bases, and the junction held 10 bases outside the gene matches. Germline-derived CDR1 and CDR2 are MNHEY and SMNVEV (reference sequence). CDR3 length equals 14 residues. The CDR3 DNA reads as TGTGCCAGCCCCGGGACAGACCAGAACTACGAGCAGTACTTC. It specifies CASPGTDQNYEQYF.

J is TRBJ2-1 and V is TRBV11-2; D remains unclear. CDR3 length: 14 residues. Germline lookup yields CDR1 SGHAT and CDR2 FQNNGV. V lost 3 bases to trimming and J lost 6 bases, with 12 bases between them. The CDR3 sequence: CASSFDRLANEQFF. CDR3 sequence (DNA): TGTGCCAGCAGCTTCGATAGGCTCGCCAATGAGCAGTTCTTC.